This T cell receptor (beta chain) was identified in a study of vaccination and CD4 T cells after COVID-19. As concerns this clonotype: Its antigen remains unknown.

Trimming left V 8 bases short and J 7 bases short, with 24 bases between. Germline V gene data show CDR1 as MDHEN and CDR2 as SYDVKM. This CDR3 spans 17 amino acids. Points from the study as a whole: A nonsignificant rise from about 20 to 38 was seen in the median number of SARS-CoV-2-reactive clonotypes. Convalescent patients displayed a median about 86% of reactive clones emerging only post-vaccination. The great majority, 304 of 307 vaccine-specific clones, proved spike mono-reactive in convalescent patients.

An Oncomine TCR Beta short-read assay was used to sequence the DNA from cultured CD4+ T cells. Cultured CD4+ T cells were the source of extracted genomic DNA. TCRdb re-called the PCR reads through MiXCR, storing one row per CDR3 protein. The table shows about 20,000 distinct CDR3 sequences, with around 55% occurring only once. Treatment indicated: roughly 10-day PBMC culture with coronavirus spike peptide pools or control peptides (ViraFEST assay). This chain links TRBV28 with TRBJ1-6, with D perhaps TRBD1 (5 bases). This sequence originates from a human donor who had recovered from COVID-19. The material sequenced was CD4+ T cells from blood, cultured in vitro. As DNA, the CDR3 is TGTGCCAGCCAATATGGACGGGGACGGTGGACGAATTCACCCCTCCACTTT. Amino acids: CASQYGRGRWTNSPLHF.